These T cell receptor beta chains were read from a single sample in a study of shared clonotypes between healthy human individuals. The data were produced by immunoSEQ multiplex PCR, yet TCRdb's version contains in-frame clones alone and is incomplete. The sample yields approximately 1.5 million clones, about 98.5% seen once. The sample was naive CD4+ T cells sorted from blood. The receptor set was obtained from a man younger than 45 in good health. Each CDR3 is given with its conserved first and last residue. D genes are given only for firm matches. Clone size is stated in some rows and not others, as once, few, many or a class when expanded.

V	J	D	size	DNA	CDR3
TRBV15	TRBJ2-1	NA	NA	TGTGCCACCAGCAGAGGCAGGTCTGAGCAGTTCTTC	CATSRGRSEQFF
TRBV5-1	TRBJ1-2	NA	NA	TGCGCCAGCAGCTTGGAGATGGGTGGCGGCTACACCTTC	CASSLEMGGGYTF
TRBV7-3	TRBJ2-3	NA	NA	TGTGCCAGCAGCTCCCCGGGCGGGCAGGGACCCAGCACAGATACGCAGTATTTT	CASSSPGGQGPSTDTQYF
TRBV9	TRBJ2-5	NA	NA	TGTGCCAGCACTGCGGGAGTAGGCGGGGGCACCGGGGAGACCCAGTACTTC	CASTAGVGGGTGETQYF
TRBV2	TRBJ1-3	NA	NA	TGTGCCAGCAGTGCTTCGTTTGGAAACACCATATATTTT	CASSASFGNTIYF
TRBV19	TRBJ1-4	TRBD1	NA	TGTGCCAGTAGTAGCCCCCACAGGGGCACTAATGAAAAACTGTTTTTT	CASSSPHRGTNEKLFF
TRBV5-1	TRBJ2-7	TRBD1	NA	TGCGCCAGCAGCGCCGACAGGGTCTACGAGCAGTACTTC	CASSADRVYEQYF
TRBV7-2	TRBJ2-7	NA	NA	TGTGCCAGCAGTGTAAAAACGGCCTACGAGCAGTACTTC	CASSVKTAYEQYF
TRBV11-2	TRBJ2-7	TRBD2	once	TGTGCCAGCAGTCCCGGACTAGTCTACGAGCAGTACTTC	CASSPGLVYEQYF
TRBV14	TRBJ2-2	NA	NA	TGTGCCAGCAGCCAAAGACAGCCGGGGGAGCTGTTTTTT	CASSQRQPGELFF
TRBV15	TRBJ2-6	NA	NA	TGTGCCACCAGCAAAGACGTTCCTGGGGCCAACGTCCTGACTTTC	CATSKDVPGANVLTF
TRBV15	TRBJ2-7	TRBD2	NA	TGTGCCACCAGCAGTGCACCGGGACTAGCTTTATATCTCTACGAGCAGTACTTC	CATSSAPGLALYLYEQYF
TRBV7-9	TRBJ2-3	NA	NA	TGTGCCAGCAGCTTAGACAGGCGGGACGGCACAGATACGCAGTATTTT	CASSLDRRDGTDTQYF
TRBV9	TRBJ2-5	NA	NA	TGTGCCAGCAGCTCCCGGCCACAAGAGACCCAGTACTTC	CASSSRPQETQYF
TRBV5-4	TRBJ2-5	TRBD1	NA	TGTGCCAGCAGCCCGGGACAGGGAGGGGCAGAGACCCAGTACTTC	CASSPGQGGAETQYF
TRBV7-2	TRBJ2-7	TRBD2	NA	TGTGCCAGCAGCTCCCGGGGACTAGCGGGAGGGCGAGGGGGCGAGCAGTACTTC	CASSSRGLAGGRGGEQYF
TRBV4-3	TRBJ1-1	NA	NA	TGCGCCAGCAGCCAAGAGTGGATAAACACTGAAGCTTTCTTT	CASSQEWINTEAFF
TRBV7-8	TRBJ2-1	NA	NA	TGTGCCAGCAGCTCTAGGGTGAGCTCCTACAATGAGCAGTTCTTC	CASSSRVSSYNEQFF
TRBV19	TRBJ2-5	NA	NA	TGTGCCAGTAGTATGGGGGGCCGAGAGACCCAGTACTTC	CASSMGGRETQYF
TRBV2	TRBJ2-1	TRBD1	NA	TGTGCCAGCAGGGAGAGGACAGGGGCGTCCTACAATGAGCAGTTCTTC	CASRERTGASYNEQFF
TRBV29-1	TRBJ2-5	TRBD1	NA	TGCAGCGTTGAGGGGGACAGGGGAGGTAGAGAGACCCAGTACTTC	CSVEGDRGGRETQYF
TRBV18	TRBJ2-1	TRBD2	once	TGTGCCAGCTCAAGGGGCGGGAGAGGTGAGCAGTTCTTC	CASSRGGRGEQFF
TRBV4-1	TRBJ2-3	NA	NA	TGCGCCAGCAGCCAGAGGGAAGATACGCAGTATTTT	CASSQREDTQYF
TRBV7-6	TRBJ1-2	TRBD1	NA	TGTGCCAGCAGCTTAGACGCAGGGGGTGGCTACACCTTC	CASSLDAGGGYTF
TRBV10-3	TRBJ2-1	NA	NA	TGTGCCATCAGGGAGGGCTCGGACAATGAGCAGTTCTTC	CAIREGSDNEQFF
TRBV27	TRBJ2-7	NA	NA	TGTGCCAGCAGTTCCTACATGGACTTGACCTACGAGCAGTACTTC	CASSSYMDLTYEQYF
TRBV7-2	TRBJ1-2	NA	once	TGTGCCAGCAGCTTAAGGGGGTTTGGTTCCTCTAACTATGGCTACACCTTC	CASSLRGFGSSNYGYTF
TRBV2	TRBJ1-2	NA	NA	TGTGCCAGCAGCCTGAGCCGACAGGATATCTATGGCTACACCTTC	CASSLSRQDIYGYTF
TRBV21-1	TRBJ2-1	NA	NA	TGTGCCAGCAGCGCAAAAGAGCGTCAAGATGCGGCCAATGAGCAGTTCTTC	CASSAKERQDAANEQFF
TRBV5-4	TRBJ2-1	NA	NA	TGTGCCAGCTCGGAAACGAACTCCTACAATGAGCAGTTCTTC	CASSETNSYNEQFF
TRBV4-3	TRBJ1-4	NA	NA	TGCGCCAGCAGCCAAGATTTTAGGGGCGAAAAACTGTTTTTT	CASSQDFRGEKLFF
TRBV9	TRBJ2-1	NA	NA	TGTGCCAGCAGCGTTCTGGGACTGAGCTACAATGAGCAGTTCTTC	CASSVLGLSYNEQFF
TRBV7-2	TRBJ2-1	NA	NA	TGTGCCAGCAGCCACAGGGTTTTAGTTATAGATGAGCAGTTCTTC	CASSHRVLVIDEQFF
TRBV19	TRBJ1-5	NA	NA	TGTGCCAGTAAGGGGACCTCGCCAACCCGCAATCAGCCCCAGCATTTT	CASKGTSPTRNQPQHF
TRBV11-2	TRBJ2-3	TRBD1	NA	TGTGCCAGCAGCTTGACAGGGGAGCCCACAGATACGCAGTATTTT	CASSLTGEPTDTQYF
TRBV7-7	TRBJ2-7	NA	NA	TGTGCCAGCAGCTTAACTAGCTCCGAGCAGTACTTC	CASSLTSSEQYF
TRBV18	TRBJ2-3	TRBD1	NA	TGTGCCAGCTCCGGGACAGGGGGCTTGCGAGATACGCAGTATTTT	CASSGTGGLRDTQYF